This TCR beta chain was sequenced for a study of CD4+ T cells in melanoma. Findings and caveats of the study: CD8+ T cell, macrophage and B cell function reportedly correlated with neoantigen-specific CD4+ T cells. Reportedly, melanoma neoantigen-specific CD4+ T cells showed varied differentiation states.

On this clone itself: Its antigen is not known. The same CDR3 also results from other DNA sequences found in this sample.

CDR1 and CDR2 from the germline V gene are LGHNA and YSLEER. V lost 0 bases and J 5 bases, leaving 7 bases between the germline ends. This CDR3 has 13 residues. Assay used: immunoSEQ multiplex PCR; TCRdb lists only in-frame clones, some missing. The repertoire holds over 100,000 clones, with around 93% as singletons. The rearrangement uses TRBV4-3 and TRBJ2-5; no clear D. The specimen sequenced was peripheral blood. This TCR came from a human donor with melanoma. The CDR3 here is CASSQDLRETQYF. For the CDR3, the DNA is TGCGCCAGCAGCCAAGATTTAAGGGAGACCCAGTACTTC.